This TCR beta chain was recorded in a study of identical twins. TCRdb ran MiXCR on the 5' RACE reads and lists one entry per CDR3 protein. This sample has some 1,700,000 distinct CDR3 sequences, with 32% found just once. The V gene lost 5 bases and the J gene lost 0 bases, with 10 bases spanning the gap. The CDR3 runs to 14 residues. From germline, CDR1 is MNHEY and CDR2 SMNVEV (reference sequence). Material for sequencing was cord blood. The rearrangement links TRBV27 to TRBJ1-1; TRBD1 is a possible D gene (5 bases). The clonotype comes from a newborn girl in good health. CDR3 coding DNA: TGTGCCAGCAGTCTAAAGACAGTGAACACTGAAGCTTTCTTT. This translates into CASSLKTVNTEAFF.